The 27 T cell receptor beta chains below come from one sample, sequenced in a study of T cells after yellow fever vaccination. One entry per CDR3 protein, called by TCRdb with MiXCR from the 5' RACE reads. The sample yields about 320,000 distinct CDR3 sequences, approximately 4.5% seen once. Sequenced here: PBMCs, sampled 15 days after the yellow fever booster vaccination. These receptor sequences come from a man aged 18 to 35 who received the YFV17D yellow fever vaccine.

This clonotype has a count of ten or more. The CDR3 loop reads CASSLGASYEQYF. For the CDR3, the DNA is TGTGCCAGCAGCTTGGGGGCCTCCTACGAGCAGTACTTC. V gene TRBV5-6 combines with J gene TRBJ2-7; D gene unclear. The V and J ends lost 0 bases and 0 bases respectively, with 4 bases between them. The CDR3 runs to 13 residues. Per germline, CDR1 SGHDT and CDR2 YYEEEE.

This clonotype has a handful of counts. The CDR3 here is CSARQGINEKLFF. The CDR3 bases are TGCAGTGCTAGACAGGGAATTAATGAAAAACTGTTTTTT. The chain couples TRBV20-1 to TRBJ1-4, with D perhaps matching TRBD1 (5 bases). Germline loops: CDR1 DFQATT, CDR2 SNEGSKA (reference sequence). V lost 2 bases, J lost 4 bases, and 8 bases lay in between. This CDR3 spans 13 amino acids.

This clonotype was observed a handful of times. This sequence joins TRBV7-2 and TRBJ1-4; no firm D call. Trimming left V 5 bases short and J 11 bases short, with 12 bases between. Per germline, CDR1 SGHTA and CDR2 FQGNSA. The CDR3 extends over 12 amino acids. CDR3 nucleotide sequence: TGTGCCAGCAGCGGTCTCATGGGGAAACTGTTTTTT. It codes for CASSGLMGKLFF.

In this sample, this clonotype turned up a few times. V is TRBV7-2 and J is TRBJ1-1; D not resolved. The CDR3 has 13 amino acids. In germline, CDR1 is SGHTA, CDR2 FQGNSA. V shed 5 bases and J shed 2 bases, with 9 bases lying between them. The CDR3 sequence is CASSVEVNTEAFF. For the CDR3, the DNA is TGTGCCAGCAGCGTAGAGGTCAACACTGAAGCTTTCTTT. The entire variable domain, with the rest obtained from reference TRBV7-2 and TRBJ1-1, is as follows: GAGVSQSPSNKVTEKGKDVELRCDPISGHTALYWYRQSLGQGLEFLIYFQGNSAPDKSGLPSDRFSAERTGGSVSTLTIQRTQQEDSAVYLCASSVEVNTEAFFGQGTRLTVV.

The chain uses TRBV12-3 or TRBV12-4 and TRBJ1-5; D is possibly TRBD1 (5 bases). CDR3 size: 15 residues. V was pared by 5 bases and J by 3 bases, with 14 bases between. CDR3 nucleotides: TGTGCCAGCAGTGACGTAACAGGCTACAATCAGCCCCAGCATTTT. Translated, it gives CASSDVTGYNQPQHF.

This clonotype has a count of ten or more. This chain uses TRBV7-2 with TRBJ1-4, with D uncertain. This CDR3 comprises 16 residues. CDR1 is SGHTA and CDR2 is FQGNSA in the germline V gene. V was pared by 1 base and J by 3 bases, with 12 bases between. For the CDR3, the DNA is TGTGCCAGCAGCTTAGGTGGTACTGCCGCTAATGAAAAACTGTTTTTT. It specifies CASSLGGTAANEKLFF.

The chain combines TRBV20-1 with TRBJ2-1, with D possibly TRBD1 on 6 matching bases. Trimming took 6 bases from V and 4 from J, leaving 16 bases between them. The CDR3 runs to 14 residues. The germline V gene has CDR1 DFQATT and CDR2 SNEGSKA (reference sequence). The CDR3 DNA reads TGCAGTGCGACAACAGGGATAGGGTACAATGAGCAGTTCTTC. Amino acids: CSATTGIGYNEQFF.

The genes are TRBV12-3 or TRBV12-4 and TRBJ2-5, with a weak D call TRBD2 (6 bases). Trimming took 8 bases from V and 4 from J, leaving 17 bases between them. CDR3 size: 14 residues. Here the CDR3 DNA reads TGTGCCAGCGTATCCGGGACTGAGGGAGAGACCCAGTACTTC. It translates to CASVSGTEGETQYF.

This clonotype has ten or more counts. V is TRBV7-7 and J is TRBJ2-5; D may be TRBD2 (6 bases). V was cut by 1 base and J by 5 bases, with 14 bases left in between. The CDR3 has 15 residues. In germline, CDR1 is SSHAT, CDR2 FNYEAQ (reference sequence). CDR3 sequence reads: CASSLGGTLRETQYF. As DNA, the CDR3 is TGTGCCAGCAGCTTAGGGGGGACTCTCCGGGAGACCCAGTACTTC.

The gene calls are TRBV6-5 and TRBJ1-4; no firm D call. V dropped 0 bases and J dropped 7 bases, with 12 bases sitting between them. Germline values: CDR1 MNHEY, CDR2 SVGAGI. This CDR3 is built from 15 residues. This CDR3 is CASSYSGLTGEKLFF. CDR3 DNA: TGTGCCAGCAGTTACTCAGGACTGACGGGTGAAAAACTGTTTTTT.

This clonotype was counted a few times. The chain links TRBV15 to TRBJ2-2; possible D gene TRBD1, 6 bases. Germline loops: CDR1 LNHNV, CDR2 YYDKDF (reference sequence). V was cut by 1 base and J by 7 bases, with 10 bases left in between. This CDR3 is 14 amino acids long. CDR3 DNA sequence: TGTGCCACCAGCAGAGTTGAGACAGGCGGGGAGCTGTTTTTT. The encoded protein is CATSRVETGGELFF.

This clonotype was observed many times. The chain carries TRBV7-9 and TRBJ1-1; D uncertain. The CDR3 runs to 16 residues. V was pared by 1 base and J by 0 bases, with 12 bases between. In germline, CDR1 is SEHNR, CDR2 FQNEAQ (reference sequence). The CDR3, as DNA: TGTGCCAGCAGCTTAGGAGGTCCGGGATTGAACACTGAAGCTTTCTTT. It encodes CASSLGGPGLNTEAFF.

This clonotype was seen only a few times. The chain recombines TRBV6-5 with TRBJ2-2; D might be TRBD2 (6 bases). V was shortened by 0 bases and J by 4 bases, with 27 bases between the two germline ends. The germline V gene has CDR1 MNHEY and CDR2 SVGAGI. The length of the CDR3 is 21 residues. As DNA, the CDR3 is TGTGCCAGCAGTTACTCGTCGAGGGAGTCCACTAGCCCTAAAAGCACCGGGGAGCTGTTTTTT. The encoded protein is CASSYSSRESTSPKSTGELFF.

J is TRBJ1-2 and V is TRBV15; TRBD1 might be the D (6 bases). The CDR3 is 15 amino acids. Trimming stripped 3 bases from V and 6 bases from J, with 17 bases between. Germline V gene data show CDR1 as LNHNV and CDR2 as YYDKDF (reference sequence). CDR3 DNA sequence: TGTGCCACCAGCAGGGTTGGCAGGGGATTGAATGGCTACACCTTC. It encodes CATSRVGRGLNGYTF. Full variable domain (rest looked up from reference TRBV15 and TRBJ1-2): DAMVIQNPRYQVTQFGKPVTLSCSQTLNHNVMYWYQQKSSQAPKLLFHYYDKDFNNEADTPDNFQSRRPNTSFCFLDIRSPGLGDTAMYLCATSRVGRGLNGYTFGSGTRLTVV.

The chain is built from TRBV6-1 and TRBJ1-5; 10 bases are a match to TRBD1. Trimming cost V 4 bases and J 6 bases; bases outside gene matches: 15. The CDR3 is 18 amino acids. Germline V gene lookup returns CDR1 MNHNS and CDR2 SASEGT. The CDR3 bases are TGTGCCAGCAGTGGCGGCCAATCCGGGACAGGGGAGGGTCAGCCCCAGCATTTT. As protein: CASSGGQSGTGEGQPQHF.

This clonotype showed up many times. The genes are TRBV7-2 and TRBJ2-1; D may be TRBD2 (6 bases). Germline-derived CDR1 and CDR2 are SGHTA and FQGNSA. Deletions cut 2 bases from V and 4 bases from J, with 18 bases between. CDR3 length equals 17 residues. The CDR3 DNA sequence: TGTGCCAGCAGCTTATCTATAATGGGGACTCGTTACAATGAGCAGTTCTTC. The encoded protein is CASSLSIMGTRYNEQFF.

This clonotype showed up just a few times. This sequence joins TRBV12-3 or TRBV12-4 and TRBJ2-5; a weak D match, TRBD1 (6 bases). Trimming took off 6 bases at V and 2 bases at J, with 13 bases between the two ends. The CDR3 has 14 amino acids. CDR3 protein: CASSLNRVQETQYF. CDR3 bases: TGTGCCAGCAGCCTCAACAGGGTACAAGAGACCCAGTACTTC.

Ten or more counts support this clonotype. This chain joins TRBV6-5 and TRBJ1-1; D is perhaps TRBD1 (5 bases). Germline-derived CDR1 and CDR2 are MNHEY and SVGAGI. The CDR3 loop spans 15 amino acids. Trimming removed 4 bases from V and 3 bases from J, with 15 bases in between. CDR3 loop: CASSLSSGGYTEAFF. CDR3 DNA sequence: TGTGCCAGCAGTTTATCCAGTGGGGGGTACACTGAAGCTTTCTTT.

V usage is TRBV27 and J usage is TRBJ2-5; D is undetermined. CDR1 and CDR2 (germline): MNHEY, SMNVEV (reference sequence). V lost 6 bases to trimming and J lost 3 bases, with 11 bases between them. CDR3 length equals 13 residues. The CDR3 protein is CASRPSNKETQYF. The CDR3 nucleotides read TGTGCCAGCAGACCCTCGAACAAAGAGACCCAGTACTTC.

CDR3 sequence: CASRRAGGGIQYF. DNA of the CDR3: TGTGCCAGCAGGAGAGCGGGGGGGGGCATTCAGTACTTC. The chain links TRBV6-1 to TRBJ2-4; 10 bases are a match to TRBD2. The CDR3 is 13 amino acids. V was pared by 6 bases and J by 9 bases, with 5 bases of the junction left unmatched. CDR1 and CDR2 from the germline V gene are MNHNS and SASEGT.

This clonotype was detected ten times or more. The rearrangement links TRBV20-1 to TRBJ2-7; no firm D call. CDR3 length: 15 amino acids. The V gene lost 1 base and the J gene lost 0 bases, with 13 bases spanning the gap. Germline CDR1 reads DFQATT; CDR2 reads SNEGSKA (reference sequence). The CDR3 protein is CSARGPLSSSYEQYF. The CDR3 DNA follows: TGCAGTGCTAGAGGTCCGCTCTCTAGCTCCTACGAGCAGTACTTC.

This clonotype was found a few times. CDR3: CASSQAPGAFNEQFF. The CDR3 coding sequence is TGTGCCAGCAGCCAAGCCCCAGGGGCCTTCAATGAGCAGTTCTTC. V gene TRBV3-1 combines with J gene TRBJ2-1, with TRBD1 as a possible D gene (6 bases). The CDR3 runs 15 residues. Germline-derived CDR1 and CDR2 are LGHDT and YNNKEL (reference sequence). Trimming shortened V by 1 base and J by 6 bases, and 13 bases separated the two germline ends.

This clonotype was recorded a few times. The chain recombines TRBV3-1 with TRBJ1-6; D remains ambiguous. CDR1 and CDR2 from the germline V gene are LGHDT and YNNKEL (reference sequence). V was trimmed by 3 bases and J by 9 bases, leaving 12 bases between them. The CDR3 contains 14 residues. The CDR3 DNA reads TGTGCCAGCAGCCATTCGTCAGCGGGTTCACCCCTCCACTTT. This encodes CASSHSSAGSPLHF.

This clonotype was counted many times. V usage is TRBV5-1 and J usage is TRBJ1-1; no clear D. The CDR3 totals 13 residues. Germline assignment: CDR1 SGHRS and CDR2 YFSETQ. V was clipped by 7 bases and J by 2 bases, with 12 bases between them. The chain's CDR3 is CASGSGSNTEAFF. The CDR3 DNA is TGCGCCAGCGGGTCCGGGTCCAACACTGAAGCTTTCTTT.

About this clonotype itself: Sequence at one end of the junction differs from germline and may be a read error. The J gene is TRBJ2-4, the V gene TRBV15; 8 bases align to TRBD1. Germline CDR1 reads LNHNV; CDR2 reads YYDKDF (reference sequence). The CDR3 has 20 residues. In DNA form, the CDR3 reads TGTGCCAGCAGCAGGGGGGCGTCCGGACAGGGATTTCTAGCCAAAAACATTCAGTACTTC. This sequence encodes CASSRGASGQGFLAKNIQYF. Based on the CDR3 plus reference TRBV15 and TRBJ2-4, the full variable domain is DAMVIQNPRYQVTQFGKPVTLSCSQTLNHNVMYWYQQKSSQAPKLLFHYYDKDFNNEADTPDNFQSRRPNTSFCFLDIRSPGLGDTAMYLCASSRGASGQGFLAKNIQYFGAGTRLSVL.

The chain uses TRBV7-9 and TRBJ1-1, with D uncertain. The CDR3 runs 14 residues. Germline V gene sequence: CDR1 SEHNR, CDR2 FQNEAQ (reference sequence). V was clipped by 5 bases and J by 0 bases, with 10 bases between them. CDR3 loop: CASSRIGMNTEAFF. In DNA form, the CDR3 reads TGTGCCAGCAGCCGGATCGGGATGAACACTGAAGCTTTCTTT.

There are many counts of this clonotype. The CDR3 bases are TGCGCCAGCAGTGACGGACAGGGGACAGATACGCAGTATTTT. Translation gives CASSDGQGTDTQYF. The J gene is TRBJ2-3, the V gene TRBV10-1; 9 bases map to TRBD1. The germline V gene encodes CDR1 WNHNN and CDR2 SYGVQD (reference sequence). The junction had 1 base not matched to a gene; V was cut back by 3 bases and J by 3 bases. The CDR3 consists of 14 residues.